Detailed here is one T cell receptor beta chain. Antigen specificity is unknown. Sorted-subset replicate PCRs used 200 ng DNA, approximately 27,000 T cell genomes. Assay used: immunoSEQ multiplex PCR; TCRdb lists only in-frame clones, some missing. This table holds about 700,000 clones, 92% found once. The data are from a study of shared clonotypes between healthy human individuals. Study-wide points: Sampling covered nothing but blood. Tissue TCR repertoires likely differ from those found in blood.

Naive CD8 cells comprised CD45RO-negative, CCR7-positively selected cells, excluding terminally differentiated effector memory CD45RA+ cells. This receptor was taken from a man aged 25-45 years in good health. Sequencing was done on a sample of naive CD8+ T cells sorted from blood.

Here the CDR3 reads CAWDTGPGTWYEQYF. The CDR3 DNA follows: TGTGCCTGGGACACGGGTCCAGGGACGTGGTACGAGCAGTACTTC. The gene calls are TRBV30 and TRBJ2-7; the D call may be TRBD1 or TRBD2 (5 bases each). Germline V gene data show CDR1 as GTSNPN and CDR2 as SVGIG (reference sequence). The length of the CDR3 is 15 residues. V dropped 5 bases and J dropped 4 bases, with 21 bases sitting between them.